This T cell receptor (beta chain) was captured by sequencing in a study of human T cells and chemical hapten exposure. TCRdb ran MiXCR on the RACE reads and lists one entry per CDR3 protein. The repertoire holds tens of thousands of distinct CDR3 sequences, with 10% as singletons. There are 14 residues in the CDR3. CDR1 is SNHLY, CDR2 FYNNEI, per germline. With V trimmed by 4 bases and J by 2 bases, 3 bases remained unmatched. Time point defined: patch test 2, 6 weeks after DPC sensitization. The treatment here: therapeutic diphenylcyclopropenone sensitization with weekly scalp DPC. This clonotype was recorded at least ten times.

The chain has TRBV2 and TRBJ1-2; 8 bases map to TRBD1. This sequence originates from a woman in her thirties with alopecia areata. Some clones in this sample may be carry-over from other donors' samples. The sequences come from whole blood, collected in connection with sensitization to the hapten diphenylcyclopropenone (DPC). The CDR3 is CASSVGQGNYGYTF. The CDR3 bases are TGTGCCAGCAGTGTCGGACAGGGCAACTATGGCTACACCTTC.